These 28 T cell receptor beta chains were sequenced from one sample in a study of blood T cell repertoires in COVID-19. The data were produced by immunoSEQ multiplex PCR, yet TCRdb's version contains in-frame clones alone and is incomplete. The sample gives over 90,000 clones, roughly 87% of which show up once; 5.2% is in the top ten. Sequenced sample: peripheral blood. Receptors were obtained from a woman in her forties or fifties with COVID-19, enrolled during active disease.

The chain carries TRBV2 and TRBJ1-1; tentative D call: TRBD1 (5 bases). Trimming cost V 8 bases and J 2 bases, with 12 bases left between them. Germline V gene data show CDR1 as SNHLY and CDR2 as FYNNEI. The CDR3 has 13 residues. CDR3 protein: CASQGDQNTEAFF. CDR3 bases: TGTGCCAGCCAGGGTGACCAAAACACTGAAGCTTTCTTT.

The V gene is TRBV4-1, the J gene TRBJ1-2; D is perhaps TRBD1 (5 bases). Germline V lookup: CDR1 MGHRA, CDR2 YSYEKL. Trimming shortened V by 0 bases and J by 10 bases, and 21 bases separated the two germline ends. This CDR3 is 16 amino acids long. The CDR3 DNA reads TGCGCCAGCAGCCAAGATGCAGGGTTAAGCCGGATGGACTACACCTTC. Its protein is CASSQDAGLSRMDYTF.

The V and J genes are TRBV2 and TRBJ2-2; TRBD2 is a possible D gene (7 bases). The CDR3 loop spans 14 amino acids. In germline, CDR1 is SNHLY, CDR2 FYNNEI. V was pared by 5 bases and J by 2 bases, with 9 bases between. As DNA, the CDR3 is TGTGCCAGCAGTCGGGGGGCCAACACCGGGGAGCTGTTTTTT. Translated: CASSRGANTGELFF.

V usage is TRBV3-1 (or the pseudogene TRBV3-2) and J usage is TRBJ1-2, with D perhaps matching TRBD1 (6 bases). The germline gives CDR1 LGHDT, CDR2 YNNKEL (reference sequence). V was shortened by 4 bases and J by 0 bases, with 15 bases between the two germline ends. CDR3 length: 16 residues. The CDR3 sequence is CASSPPRDTPNYGYTF. CDR3 sequence (DNA): TGTGCCAGCAGCCCCCCCCGGGACACCCCTAACTATGGCTACACCTTC.

The chain joins TRBV9 to TRBJ2-7, with 7 bases that match TRBD1. After removal of 4 bases from V and 2 bases from J, the junction contained 6 bases not matched to a gene. The CDR3 length is 14 residues. The germline V gene encodes CDR1 SGDLS and CDR2 YYNGEE. The CDR3 nucleotides read TGTGCCAGCAGCTCGGACAGGCTACCCTACGAGCAGTACTTC. Amino acids: CASSSDRLPYEQYF.

A single count supports this clone. V is TRBV7-6 and J is TRBJ2-2, with D perhaps TRBD1 (6 bases). Germline CDR1 SGHVS, CDR2 FNYEAQ. The germline V and J ends were trimmed by 4 bases and 0 bases, with 9 bases remaining between them. The CDR3 runs 15 residues. CDR3 nucleotides: TGTGCCAGCAGCTCGCAGGGGTCGAACACCGGGGAGCTGTTTTTT. Protein product: CASSSQGSNTGELFF.

The chain couples TRBV7-3 to TRBJ1-2; D call uncertain. CDR3 size: 13 residues. Between the trimmed V and J ends, which lost 2 bases and 10 bases, there was a span of 14 bases. From germline, CDR1 is SGHTA and CDR2 FQGTGA. The CDR3 DNA is TGTGCCAGCAGCTTAGCGTCAGGTGGTGTCTACACCTTC. This gives the protein CASSLASGGVYTF.

The chain joins TRBV5-4 to TRBJ1-2; 9 nucleotides agree with TRBD1. V trimming: 6 bases; J trimming: 4 bases; junction bases outside the gene matches: 16. The CDR3 totals 17 residues. Germline V gene sequence: CDR1 SGHNT, CDR2 YYREEE (reference sequence). CDR3 nucleotides: TGTGCCAGCATCGATACACCTGGGACAGGGACCCGCTATGGCTACACCTTC. Translating it yields CASIDTPGTGTRYGYTF.

The rearrangement joins TRBV5-1 to TRBJ2-2; TRBD1 agrees at 8 bases. CDR1 SGHRS and CDR2 YFSETQ come from the germline V gene. CDR3 length equals 15 residues. V dropped 7 bases and J dropped 6; count of bases not matched to a gene: 11. The CDR3 DNA follows: TGCGCCAGCCTCGCCGGACAGGGAGGCGCCGGGGAGCTGTTTTTT. The encoded protein is CASLAGQGGAGELFF.

The gene calls are TRBV2 and TRBJ2-1; 8 nucleotides line up with TRBD2. Germline V lookup: CDR1 SNHLY, CDR2 FYNNEI. The CDR3 loop spans 18 amino acids. Unmatched junction bases numbered 14, after V lost 6 bases and J lost 1 base. CDR3 region: CASSGPGVAGWSYNEQFF. As DNA, the CDR3 is TGTGCCAGCAGCGGCCCCGGGGTAGCGGGGTGGTCCTACAATGAGCAGTTCTTC. Filled out from reference TRBV2 and TRBJ2-1, the complete variable domain reads EPEVTQTPSHQVTQMGQEVILRCVPISNHLYFYWYRQILGQKVEFLVSFYNNEISEKSEIFDDQFSVERPDGSNFTLKIRSTKLEDSAMYFCASSGPGVAGWSYNEQFFGPGTRLTVL.

The V and J genes are TRBV28 and TRBJ2-2; weak D call: TRBD1 (6 bases). The ends were cut back, 5 bases at V and 6 bases at J, with 10 bases in the middle. Germline CDR1 MDHEN, CDR2 SYDVKM. CDR3 length: 13 amino acids. The CDR3, as DNA: TGTGCCAGCAGTATCAGGGGACCCGGGGAGCTGTTTTTT. Translating gives CASSIRGPGELFF.

The chain employs TRBV19 and TRBJ2-2, with D perhaps matching TRBD1 (5 bases). Trimming took off 7 bases at V and 5 bases at J, with 17 bases between the two ends. The V gene's germline CDR1 is LNHDA and CDR2 SQIVND (reference sequence). This CDR3 comprises 15 residues. The CDR3: CASNKWGSGTGELFF. In nucleotides, the CDR3 is TGTGCCAGTAACAAATGGGGCAGTGGGACCGGGGAGCTGTTTTTT.

The genes are TRBV4-2 and TRBJ2-1; the match to TRBD2 covers 7 bases. Germline values: CDR1 LGHNA, CDR2 YNFKEQ. The CDR3 has 16 residues. V lost 4 bases, J lost 7 bases, and 13 bases stayed unmatched. The CDR3 sequence is CASSPQTSPVLNEQFF. CDR3 in DNA: TGTGCCAGCAGCCCGCAGACTAGCCCTGTTTTGAATGAGCAGTTCTTC.

The chain has TRBV6-1 and TRBJ2-1; 10 positions agree with TRBD1. The V and J ends lost 4 bases and 3 bases, in that order; junction bases with no gene match: 6. The CDR3 is 16 residues long. Per the germline V gene, CDR1 is MNHNS and CDR2 is SASEGT. The CDR3 DNA is TGTGCCAGCAGTGCTACCGGGACAGGGGTCTACAATGAGCAGTTCTTC. Residues: CASSATGTGVYNEQFF.

This clone was seen at least ten times. Other DNA sequences from this sample encode an identical CDR3 as well. V gene TRBV10-3 combines with J gene TRBJ1-1; D not certain. V gave up 0 bases and J gave up 0 bases, with 5 bases separating them. CDR1 and CDR2 from the germline V gene are ENHRY and SYGVKD. The length of the CDR3 is 14 residues. CDR3 nucleotides: TGTGCCATCAGTGAGTCTATTGTGAACACTGAAGCTTTCTTT. The encoded protein is CAISESIVNTEAFF.

This chain joins TRBV11-2 and TRBJ1-6; D is uncertain. Germline V gene sequence: CDR1 SGHAT, CDR2 FQNNGV. The V and J ends lost 5 bases and 0 bases respectively, with 8 bases between them. The CDR3 contains 15 residues. For the CDR3, the DNA is TGTGCCAGCAGCCCCCCCTACTCCTATAATTCACCCCTCCACTTT. Amino acid sequence: CASSPPYSYNSPLHF.

CDR3: CASSRGLGLNSPLHF. The CDR3 region has the DNA TGTGCCAGCAGCCGGGGACTTGGCCTTAATTCACCCCTCCACTTT. The chain combines TRBV14 with TRBJ1-6; the D gene is possibly TRBD1 (5 bases). Trimming pared 4 bases from V and 6 bases from J, leaving 13 bases between. CDR3 length equals 15 residues. Per germline, CDR1 SGHDN and CDR2 FVKESK. The full variable domain, rest sourced from reference TRBV14 and TRBJ1-6, is EAGVTQFPSHSVIEKGQTVTLRCDPISGHDNLYWYRRVMGKEIKFLLHFVKESKQDESGMPNNRFLAERTGGTYSTLKVQPAELEDSGVYFCASSRGLGLNSPLHFGNGTRLTVT.

V usage is TRBV28 and J usage is TRBJ2-7; 8 bases fit TRBD1. After removal of 6 bases from V and 2 bases from J, the junction contained 12 bases not matched to a gene. CDR1 MDHEN and CDR2 SYDVKM come from the germline V gene. The CDR3 contains 16 residues. In nucleotides, the CDR3 is TGTGCCAGCAGATCGTCTCAGGGGGCTCTGGCCTACGAGCAGTACTTC. It specifies CASRSSQGALAYEQYF.

The chain joins TRBV19 to TRBJ1-5, with 11 bases matching TRBD1. CDR3 length: 15 residues. CDR1 and CDR2 (germline): LNHDA, SQIVND (reference sequence). J was trimmed by 2 bases and V by 5 bases; bases with no gene match: 2. The CDR3 bases are TGTGCCAGTAGTGGGACAGGGGGAGGCAATCAGCCCCAGCATTTT. This sequence encodes CASSGTGGGNQPQHF.

This clone was counted between two and nine times. This sequence joins TRBV5-1 and TRBJ1-2, with 7 positions matching TRBD1. The germline V gene encodes CDR1 SGHRS and CDR2 YFSETQ. This CDR3 is 16 amino acids long. V was pared by 4 bases and J by 7 bases, with 16 bases of the junction left unmatched. The CDR3 nucleotides read TGCGCCAGCAGCGTCCCCAACCAAGGGGGCGCGGGTGGCTACACCTTC. It codes for CASSVPNQGGAGGYTF.

The J gene is TRBJ2-3, the V gene TRBV30; no clear D gene. Per germline, CDR1 GTSNPN and CDR2 SVGIG (reference sequence). The V end was cut by 4 bases, the J end by 0 bases, with 8 bases between. This CDR3 is built from 13 residues. This chain's CDR3 is CAWMTTSTDTQYF. The CDR3 coding sequence is TGTGCCTGGATGACAACTAGCACAGATACGCAGTATTTT.

As to this clone: The junction and the germline gene differ at one end; a read error may be behind it. J is TRBJ1-5 and V is TRBV28; 7 nucleotides line up with TRBD1. CDR3 size: 14 residues. Germline V gene sequence: CDR1 MDHEN, CDR2 SYDVKM. In DNA, the CDR3 is TGTGTCAGCAGCCAGGGGGACGGATATCAGCCCCAGCATTTT. Translated, it gives CVSSQGDGYQPQHF.

The V and J genes are TRBV7-9 and TRBJ2-5; 8 positions agree with TRBD2. There are 14 residues in the CDR3. From germline, CDR1 is SEHNR and CDR2 FQNEAQ (reference sequence). Trimming at V came to 5 bases and at J to 5 bases, leaving 7 bases not matched to a gene. The CDR3 DNA sequence: TGTGCCAGCAGCGCCGGGACTAGAGGGGAGACCCAGTACTTC. This translates into CASSAGTRGETQYF.

The chain combines TRBV28 with TRBJ1-1; D unresolved. Trimming removed 5 bases at V and 0 bases at J, with 13 bases between. The CDR3 is made up of 15 amino acids. Looked up from germline, CDR1 is MDHEN and CDR2 is SYDVKM. The chain's CDR3 is CASSPPGSMNTEAFF. The DNA of the CDR3 is TGTGCCAGCAGTCCCCCCGGGAGTATGAACACTGAAGCTTTCTTT.

The CDR3 bases are TGTGCCAGCAGCTCCGGGGGATCAGGCAATCAGCCCCAGCATTTT. Protein sequence: CASSSGGSGNQPQHF. V is TRBV6-5 and J is TRBJ1-5; perhaps TRBD1 as D (5 bases). Germline assignment: CDR1 MNHEY and CDR2 SVGAGI. V gave up 6 bases and J gave up 2 bases, with 14 bases separating them. The CDR3 consists of 15 residues.

This chain links TRBV19 with TRBJ1-6, with D possibly being TRBD1 (5 bases). The germline gives CDR1 LNHDA, CDR2 SQIVND (reference sequence). CDR3 size: 13 residues. Trimming removed 9 bases at V and 10 bases at J, with 16 bases between. The CDR3 DNA reads as TGTGCCAGCAAATCACAGGTTAACTCACCCCTCCACTTT. Translating gives CASKSQVNSPLHF.

This chain uses TRBV6-5 with TRBJ2-5; a weak D match, TRBD2 (6 bases). V was clipped by 2 bases and J by 5 bases, with 12 bases between them. Germline CDR1 and CDR2: MNHEY and SVGAGI. The CDR3 totals 14 residues. The DNA of the CDR3 is TGTGCCAGCAGTTACCCGGCGGGATCGGAGACCCAGTACTTC. Amino acids: CASSYPAGSETQYF.

The rearrangement links TRBV6-1 to TRBJ2-5, with TRBD2 identical over 10 bases. The CDR3 is 17 amino acids. Germline trimming cut 2 bases from V and 2 bases from J; bases unmatched to any gene: 8. The V gene's germline CDR1 is MNHNS and CDR2 SASEGT. Here the CDR3 DNA reads TGTGCCAGCAGTGAATCTCAGCGGGGGGGCGGGCAAGAGACCCAGTACTTC. Translated: CASSESQRGGGQETQYF.